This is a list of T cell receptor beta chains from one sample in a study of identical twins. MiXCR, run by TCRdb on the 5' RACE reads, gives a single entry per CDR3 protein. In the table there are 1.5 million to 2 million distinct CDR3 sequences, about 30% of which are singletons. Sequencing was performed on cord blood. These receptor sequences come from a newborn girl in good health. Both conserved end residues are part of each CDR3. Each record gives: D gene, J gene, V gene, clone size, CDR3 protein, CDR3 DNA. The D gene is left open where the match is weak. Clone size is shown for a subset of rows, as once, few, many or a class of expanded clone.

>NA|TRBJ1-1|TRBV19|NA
CACRTGRGNTEAFF
TGTGCCTGTCGTACGGGCAGGGGGAACACTGAAGCTTTCTTT
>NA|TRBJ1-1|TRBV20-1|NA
CSARTTANTEAFF
TGCAGTGCTAGAACGACAGCGAACACTGAAGCTTTCTTT
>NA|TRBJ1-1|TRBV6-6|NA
CASSPDSPWNTEAFF
TGTGCCAGCAGCCCGGACAGTCCTTGGAACACTGAAGCTTTCTTT
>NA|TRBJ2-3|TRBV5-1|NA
CASRQDITQYF
TGCGCCAGCAGGCAGGATATTACGCAGTATTTT
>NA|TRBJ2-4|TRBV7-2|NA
CASAIGVLAKNIQYF
TGTGCCAGCGCAATCGGGGTATTAGCCAAAAACATTCAGTACTTC
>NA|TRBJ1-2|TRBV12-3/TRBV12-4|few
CASSIAPGGSWGYTF
TGTGCCAGCAGCATCGCCCCCGGAGGGTCCTGGGGCTACACCTTC
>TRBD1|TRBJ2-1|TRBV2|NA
CANPKDRGYNEQFF
TGTGCCAACCCCAAGGACAGGGGGTACAATGAGCAGTTCTTC
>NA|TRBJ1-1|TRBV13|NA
CASSPRAGRPEAFF
TGTGCCAGCAGCCCCCGGGCAGGGAGACCTGAAGCTTTCTTT
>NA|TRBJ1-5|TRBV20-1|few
CSASYRDVAQHF
TGCAGTGCTAGTTACAGGGATGTGGCCCAGCATTTT
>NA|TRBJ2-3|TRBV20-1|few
CSASNQRDTQYF
TGCAGTGCTAGCAACCAACGGGATACGCAGTATTTT
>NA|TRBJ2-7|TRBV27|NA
CASSPRVGSSYEQYF
TGTGCCAGCAGTCCCCGTGTCGGCAGCTCCTACGAGCAGTACTTC
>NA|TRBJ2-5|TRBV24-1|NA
CATSDPYKSRETQYF
TGTGCCACCAGTGACCCCTACAAATCTAGAGAGACCCAGTACTTC
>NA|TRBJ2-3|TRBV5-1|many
CASSLDRVPDTQYF
TGCGCCAGCAGCTTGGACAGGGTCCCAGATACGCAGTATTTT
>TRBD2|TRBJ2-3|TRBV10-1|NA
CASSEGSGAGTDTQYF
TGTGCCAGCAGTGAAGGGTCGGGAGCGGGGACAGATACGCAGTATTTT
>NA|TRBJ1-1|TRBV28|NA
CASSRIGQGRRNTEAFF
TGTGCCAGCAGTAGGATAGGGCAGGGGAGAAGGAACACTGAAGCTTTCTTT
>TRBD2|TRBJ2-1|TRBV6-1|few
CASNTGGIDEQFF
TGTGCCAGCAATACGGGGGGTATTGATGAGCAGTTCTTC
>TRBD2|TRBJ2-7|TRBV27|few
CASSQETSGSSLSYEQYF
TGTGCCAGCAGTCAGGAAACTAGCGGGAGCTCCCTCTCCTACGAGCAGTACTTC
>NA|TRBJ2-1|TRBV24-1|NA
CATSGGFSYNEQFF
TGTGCCACCAGTGGCGGGTTCTCCTACAATGAGCAGTTCTTC
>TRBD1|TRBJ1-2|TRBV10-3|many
CAISEQRTGNYGYTF
TGTGCCATCAGTGAACAACGGACAGGGAACTATGGCTACACCTTC
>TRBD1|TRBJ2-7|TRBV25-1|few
CASSAPRDRDSYEQYF
TGTGCCAGCAGTGCCCCCCGGGACAGGGATTCCTACGAGCAGTACTTC
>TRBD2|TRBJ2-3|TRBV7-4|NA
CASSLLGGAEDTQYF
TGTGCCAGCAGCTTACTCGGGGGGGCGGAAGATACGCAGTATTTT
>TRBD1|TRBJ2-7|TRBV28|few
CASSPGQRARYEQYF
TGTGCCAGCAGCCCGGGACAGAGGGCCAGGTACGAGCAGTACTTC
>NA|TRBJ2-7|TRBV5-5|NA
CASSSTGAIYEQYF
TGTGCCAGCAGCAGTACTGGGGCCATTTACGAGCAGTACTTC
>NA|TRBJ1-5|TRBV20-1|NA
CSATTDRRNQPRHF
TGCAGTGCTACCACAGACAGGCGCAATCAGCCCCGGCATTTT
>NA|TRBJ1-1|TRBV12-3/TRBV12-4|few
CASRAGQRNTEAFF
TGTGCCAGCAGGGCTGGACAGAGGAACACTGAAGCTTTCTTT
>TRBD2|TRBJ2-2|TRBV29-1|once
CSVGTSGRELFF
TGCAGCGTTGGGACTAGCGGGAGGGAGCTGTTTTTT
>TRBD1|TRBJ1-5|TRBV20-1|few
CSARDVFSGGRNQPQHF
TGCAGTGCTAGAGATGTTTTTTCAGGGGGCAGGAATCAGCCCCAGCATTTT
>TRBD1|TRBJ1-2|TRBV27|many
CASSSGTGFYGYTF
TGTGCCAGCAGTTCCGGGACAGGGTTCTATGGCTACACCTTC
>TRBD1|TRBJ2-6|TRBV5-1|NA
CASSPYGQGTGANVLTF
TGCGCCAGCAGCCCCTATGGACAGGGAACCGGGGCCAACGTCCTGACTTTC
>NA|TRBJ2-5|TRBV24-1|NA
CATGQGSQETQYF
TGTGCCACCGGTCAGGGGAGCCAAGAGACCCAGTACTTC
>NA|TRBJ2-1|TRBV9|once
CASSPTGQTPNEQFF
TGTGCCAGCAGCCCAACCGGACAGACCCCCAATGAGCAGTTCTTC